Listed below are T cell receptor beta chains from one sample, sequenced in a study of T cell changes during pregnancy in multiple sclerosis. Sequenced by immunoSEQ multiplex PCR; TCRdb stores in-frame clones only, minus some. The sample lists approximately 93,000 clones, 85% to 95% occurring once. The material was peripheral blood, obtained in the first trimester of pregnancy. The source is a female donor in good health, enrolled as a control in a pregnancy study. The CDR3 runs from the conserved cysteine through the conserved F or W. The D gene is left open where the match is weak. Size tells how often a clone was seen (once, few, many) or the class of an expanded clone, and some rows leave it out.

size	D	V	J	DNA	CDR3
.	.	TRBV27	TRBJ1-4	TGTGCCAGCAGTCCTCAGGGCATGTGGGAAAAACTGTTTTTT	CASSPQGMWEKLFF
.	TRBD2	TRBV7-3	TRBJ2-1	TGTGCCAGCAGCTTAGAGACTAGCGGGGGCTACAATGAGCAGTTCTTC	CASSLETSGGYNEQFF
.	.	TRBV4-3	TRBJ1-2	TGCGCCAGCAGCCAGGCCGACTTTGGCTATGGCTACACCTTC	CASSQADFGYGYTF
.	.	TRBV11-1	TRBJ2-2	TGTGCCAGCAGCCCCCCATCAGGTACCGGGGAGCTGTTTTTT	CASSPPSGTGELFF
.	TRBD2	TRBV11-3	TRBJ2-1	TGTGCCAGCAGCTCGCCCCGGGGGGGGGAAAGCTCCTACAATGAGCAGTTCTTC	CASSSPRGGESSYNEQFF
.	.	TRBV6-1	TRBJ2-5	TGTGCCAGCAGTGAGTTGCGGGAGACCCAGTACTTC	CASSELRETQYF
.	TRBD1	TRBV9	TRBJ2-2	TGTGCCAGCAGCGTAGGAGGGGGCCCCGGGGAGCTGTTTTTT	CASSVGGGPGELFF
.	TRBD1	TRBV6-6	TRBJ2-2	TGTGCCAGTTCCGGGACAGGGCGCACCGGGGAGCTGTTTTTT	CASSGTGRTGELFF
.	.	TRBV19	TRBJ1-5	TGTGCCAGTAGTATTCCGGGAGGGTTACAGCCCCAGCATTTT	CASSIPGGLQPQHF
.	.	TRBV9	TRBJ1-1	TGTGCCAGCAGCGCAGGAGGTCCGATCACTGAAGCTTTCTTT	CASSAGGPITEAFF
.	TRBD1	TRBV19	TRBJ1-6	TGTGCCAGTAGGGGGACAGGGCTTTCGTCCCTCCACTTT	CASRGTGLSSLHF
.	TRBD1	TRBV7-6	TRBJ1-2	TGTGCCAGCAGCTTAGTGACAGGGACTAACTATGGCTACACCTTC	CASSLVTGTNYGYTF
.	TRBD1	TRBV7-8	TRBJ1-1	TGTGCCAGCAGCCTCCGGGACAGGGGTTTATTTAACACTGAAGCTTTCTTT	CASSLRDRGLFNTEAFF
.	TRBD1	TRBV30	TRBJ1-2	TGTGCCTGGAGCCCCGGGACAGGCCTCTATGGCTACACCTTC	CAWSPGTGLYGYTF
.	TRBD1	TRBV2	TRBJ1-4	TGTGCCAGCAGCGTCCGCGGGACAGTGGGGGATGAAAAACTGTTTTTT	CASSVRGTVGDEKLFF
.	.	TRBV5-1	TRBJ2-2	TGCGCCAGCAGCCCACAGGATTCGAACACCGGGGAGCTGTTTTTT	CASSPQDSNTGELFF
.	TRBD1	TRBV19	TRBJ1-5	TGTGCCAGTAGTCGGGGGGGACAGGGGAATCAGCCCCAGCATTTT	CASSRGGQGNQPQHF
.	.	TRBV28	TRBJ1-5	TGTGCCAGCAGTTTTCCCGGGAAGAATCAGCCCCAGCATTTT	CASSFPGKNQPQHF
.	.	TRBV4-3	TRBJ2-1	TGCGCCAGCAGCCAAAACGGGGGTTCCTACAATGAGCAGTTCTTC	CASSQNGGSYNEQFF
.	.	TRBV5-4	TRBJ1-5	TGTGCCAGCAGCTTGGGTCCCTCTTTTAGCAATCAGCCCCAGCATTTT	CASSLGPSFSNQPQHF
.	.	TRBV4-1	TRBJ1-2	TGCGCCAGCAGCCAAGACCAGGGGTGGGGCTACACCTTC	CASSQDQGWGYTF
.	TRBD1	TRBV5-1	TRBJ2-5	TGCGCCAGCAGCATGGGACAGGGGGCGCGAGAGACCCAGTACTTC	CASSMGQGARETQYF
.	.	TRBV5-8	TRBJ1-1	TGTGCCAGCAGCTTGGCGCCCAGGACTTTCTTT	CASSLAPRTFF
.	.	TRBV5-1	TRBJ1-6	TGCGCCAGCAGCTTACAGGGAACCTATAATTCACCCCTCCACTTT	CASSLQGTYNSPLHF
.	TRBD2	TRBV7-2	TRBJ2-1	TGTGCCAGCAGCTTAGTGGCGGGGGGCCCCGATGAGCAGTTCTTC	CASSLVAGGPDEQFF
.	TRBD2	TRBV6-1	TRBJ2-3	TGTGCCAGCAGTTCTGCGGGGGGGCGTAAAGATACGCAGTATTTT	CASSSAGGRKDTQYF
.	.	TRBV4-2	TRBJ1-2	TGTGCCAGCAGCCAAGAGGGGCGGGGGGCGCGTGGCTACACCTTC	CASSQEGRGARGYTF
once	.	TRBV6-5	TRBJ2-2	TGTGCCAGCAGTCTAACAGGATCCGGGGAGCTGTTTTTT	CASSLTGSGELFF
.	.	TRBV14	TRBJ1-2	TGTGCCAGCAGCCAAGATGGGTGGAGCTATGGCTACACCTTC	CASSQDGWSYGYTF
.	.	TRBV6-6	TRBJ2-7	TGTGCCAGCAGTTACCCTAGCACCGAGCAGTACTTC	CASSYPSTEQYF
.	TRBD1	TRBV6-6	TRBJ2-7	TGTGCCAGCAGTTACTCCAGGACAGGGGACGAGCAGTACTTC	CASSYSRTGDEQYF
.	.	TRBV10-3	TRBJ1-1	TGTGCCATCAGTGAGCCCCGAGGCCCCAGGGATCTGGCTGAAGCTTTCTTT	CAISEPRGPRDLAEAFF
.	TRBD2	TRBV10-3	TRBJ2-7	TGTGCCATCAGTGAGGGTCTAGCGGGGGACGAGCAGTACTTC	CAISEGLAGDEQYF
few	.	TRBV2	TRBJ1-1	TGTGCCAGCAAGCTTGGAGACACTGAAGCTTTCTTT	CASKLGDTEAFF
.	TRBD1	TRBV2	TRBJ2-5	TGTGCCAGCAGCCAGGACAGGGGGGGACAAGAGACCCAGTACTTC	CASSQDRGGQETQYF
.	.	TRBV15	TRBJ1-2	TGTGCCACCAGCAGGGGTATCTCGACAGGCGTTGGCGGCTACACCTTC	CATSRGISTGVGGYTF
.	.	TRBV5-5	TRBJ2-5	TGTGCCAGCAGCTTGGGGTGGGGAAGCGGAATCTCCCAAGAGACCCAGTACTTC	CASSLGWGSGISQETQYF
.	.	TRBV5-4	TRBJ2-5	TGTGCCAGCAGGTCCGGGACAAAAGAGACCCAGTACTTC	CASRSGTKETQYF
.	.	TRBV4-1	TRBJ2-1	TGCGCCAGCAGCCAAGATTTTAGTGCCGGTGAGCAGTTCTTC	CASSQDFSAGEQFF
.	.	TRBV5-1	TRBJ1-5	TGCGCCAGCAGCTTGGAGTCTTCGAGACAGCCCCAGCATTTT	CASSLESSRQPQHF
.	.	TRBV4-2	TRBJ2-3	TGTGCCAGCAGCCGTTGGCAGGGCTTTAGCACAGATACGCAGTATTTT	CASSRWQGFSTDTQYF
once	.	TRBV11-2	TRBJ1-1	TGTGCCAGCAGCTTAGATGCGGGGAACACTGAAGCTTTCTTT	CASSLDAGNTEAFF
.	.	TRBV5-6	TRBJ1-5	TGTGCCAGCAGCTTGGGAAGGGGAAGGAGTCATCAGCCCCAGCATTTT	CASSLGRGRSHQPQHF
.	TRBD2	TRBV19	TRBJ2-2	TGTGCCAGTAGTACAAGACTAGCGGGAGACACCGGGGAGCTGTTTTTT	CASSTRLAGDTGELFF
.	.	TRBV7-9	TRBJ1-5	TGTGCCAGCACCCACGGGGATCAGCCCCAGCATTTT	CASTHGDQPQHF
.	.	TRBV6-6	TRBJ2-3	TGTGCCAGCAGCCAGTGGGATACGCAGTATTTT	CASSQWDTQYF
.	.	TRBV4-1	TRBJ2-3	TGCGCCAGCAGCCTGTTTGGCGGGGTAAGGCTGGATACGCAGTATTTT	CASSLFGGVRLDTQYF
.	.	TRBV4-3	TRBJ2-3	TGCGCCAGCAGCCAAGATACCCGCGCGGGAACAATTCAGTATTTT	CASSQDTRAGTIQYF
.	.	TRBV7-2	TRBJ1-6	TGTGCCAGCAGCTTAGTTCAGTCTTCACCCCTCCACTTT	CASSLVQSSPLHF
.	.	TRBV28	TRBJ1-5	TGTGCCAGCACCAACCCGACTGGGTATCAGCCCCAGCATTTT	CASTNPTGYQPQHF
.	TRBD1	TRBV5-6	TRBJ2-5	TGTGCCAGCAGCTCGATGGACAGGCCGGAGACCCAGTACTTC	CASSSMDRPETQYF